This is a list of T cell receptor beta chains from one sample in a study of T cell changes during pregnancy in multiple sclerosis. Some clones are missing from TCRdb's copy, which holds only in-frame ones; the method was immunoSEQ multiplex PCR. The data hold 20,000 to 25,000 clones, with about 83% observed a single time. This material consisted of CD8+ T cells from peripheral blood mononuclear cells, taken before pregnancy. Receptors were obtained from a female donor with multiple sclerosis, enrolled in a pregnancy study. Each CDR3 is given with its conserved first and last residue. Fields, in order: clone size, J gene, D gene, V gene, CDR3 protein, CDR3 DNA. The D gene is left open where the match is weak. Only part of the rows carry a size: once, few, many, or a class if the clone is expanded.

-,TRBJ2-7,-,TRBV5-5,CASSYMGHRRKQYF,TGTGCCAGCAGCTATATGGGCCACAGACGTAAGCAGTACTTC
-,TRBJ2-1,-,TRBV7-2,CASSLAGDPSDNEQFF,TGTGCCAGCAGCTTAGCGGGAGACCCTTCCGACAATGAGCAGTTCTTC
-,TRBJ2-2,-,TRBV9,CASGGRGAENTGELFF,TGTGCCAGCGGGGGCCGGGGGGCTGAAAACACCGGGGAGCTGTTTTTT
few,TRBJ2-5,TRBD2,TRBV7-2,CASSLAGGGETQYF,TGTGCCAGCAGTCTAGCGGGAGGTGGAGAGACCCAGTACTTC
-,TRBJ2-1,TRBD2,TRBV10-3,CAISEQLAGAGEQFF,TGTGCCATCAGTGAGCAACTAGCGGGAGCTGGCGAGCAGTTCTTC
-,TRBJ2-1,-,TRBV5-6,CASSLLDGQGEQFF,TGTGCCAGCAGCTTGCTGGACGGGCAGGGTGAGCAGTTCTTC
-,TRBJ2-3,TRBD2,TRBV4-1,CASNPLAGGVSDTQYF,TGCGCCAGCAATCCACTTGCGGGAGGAGTATCAGATACGCAGTATTTT
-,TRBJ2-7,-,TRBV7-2,CASSPTVYEQYF,TGTGCCAGCAGCCCTACAGTTTACGAGCAGTACTTC
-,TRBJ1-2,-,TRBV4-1,CASSQDGANYGYTF,TGCGCCAGCAGCCAAGATGGAGCTAACTATGGCTACACCTTC
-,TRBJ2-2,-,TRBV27,CASRKLQGFPGELFF,TGTGCCAGCAGAAAACTTCAGGGGTTCCCCGGGGAGCTGTTTTTT
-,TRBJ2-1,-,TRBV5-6,CASSGGRIEQFF,TGTGCCAGCAGCGGTGGGAGGATTGAGCAGTTCTTC
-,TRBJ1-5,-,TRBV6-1,CASGQYNQPQHF,TGTGCCAGCGGGCAGTACAATCAGCCCCAGCATTTT
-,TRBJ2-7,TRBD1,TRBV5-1,CASSFLDRSSYEQYF,TGCGCCAGCAGCTTCTTGGACAGGTCCTCCTACGAGCAGTACTTC
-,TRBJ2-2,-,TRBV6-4,CASSEHQNTGELFF,TGTGCCAGCAGTGAACATCAGAACACCGGGGAGCTGTTTTTT
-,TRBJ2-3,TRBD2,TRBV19,CASSTRLAGASTDTQYF,TGTGCCAGTAGTACCCGACTAGCTGGAGCTAGCACAGATACGCAGTATTTT
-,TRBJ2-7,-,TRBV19,CASSTVEGISYEQYF,TGTGCCAGTAGTACGGTGGAGGGCATCTCCTACGAGCAGTACTTC
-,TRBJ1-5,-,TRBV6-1,CASSEYRYSNQPQHF,TGTGCCAGCAGTGAATATAGATATAGCAATCAGCCCCAGCATTTT
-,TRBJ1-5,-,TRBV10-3,CAISESGGRPSNQPQHF,TGTGCCATCAGTGAGTCGGGGGGGCGTCCGAGCAATCAGCCCCAGCATTTT
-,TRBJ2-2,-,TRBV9,CASSVAPDTGELFF,TGTGCCAGCAGCGTAGCCCCAGACACCGGGGAGCTGTTTTTT
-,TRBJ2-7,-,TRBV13,CASSLTRRGVEQYF,TGTGCCAGCAGCCTGACTCGGAGGGGCGTGGAGCAGTACTTC
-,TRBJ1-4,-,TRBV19,CASSIIRKDEKLFF,TGTGCCAGTAGTATCATCAGAAAAGATGAAAAACTGTTTTTT
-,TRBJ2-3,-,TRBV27,CASSLGGEGTDTQYF,TGTGCCAGCAGTTTGGGGGGAGAGGGCACAGATACGCAGTATTTT
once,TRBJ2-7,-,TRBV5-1,CASSLGYGASDRGYEQYF,TGCGCCAGCAGCTTGGGGTACGGGGCTAGCGACCGGGGCTACGAGCAGTACTTC
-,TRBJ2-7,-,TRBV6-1,CASSDWQGYEQYF,TGTGCCAGCAGTGATTGGCAGGGCTACGAGCAGTACTTC
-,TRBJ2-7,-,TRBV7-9,CASSLVRHTEQYF,TGTGCCAGCAGCTTAGTTCGTCACACGGAGCAGTACTTC
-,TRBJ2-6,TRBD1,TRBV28,CASRPDRVVIPPGANVLTF,TGTGCCAGCAGACCCGACAGGGTAGTTATCCCCCCTGGGGCCAACGTCCTGACTTTC
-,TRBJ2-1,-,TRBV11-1,CASSLTTGSDEQFF,TGTGCCAGCAGCTTGACGACTGGAAGCGATGAGCAGTTCTTC
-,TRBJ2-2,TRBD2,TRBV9,CASSETGGPGTGELFF,TGTGCCAGCAGCGAGACGGGAGGGCCGGGCACCGGGGAGCTGTTTTTT
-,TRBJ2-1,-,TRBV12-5,CASGYGYNEQFF,TGTGCTAGTGGTTACGGCTACAATGAGCAGTTCTTC
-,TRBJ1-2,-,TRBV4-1,CASSQNPTGNYGYTF,TGCGCCAGCAGCCAAAACCCCACGGGAAACTATGGCTACACCTTC
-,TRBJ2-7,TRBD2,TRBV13,CASSSGTSGSWYEQYF,TGTGCCAGCAGCTCCGGGACTAGCGGGAGTTGGTACGAGCAGTACTTC
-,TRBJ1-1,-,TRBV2,CASSIPAGAGNTEAFF,TGTGCCAGCAGTATCCCCGCGGGGGCGGGGAACACTGAAGCTTTCTTT
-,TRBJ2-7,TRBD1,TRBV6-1,CASSNRDRGLYEQYF,TGTGCCAGCAGTAACCGGGACAGGGGGCTATACGAGCAGTACTTC
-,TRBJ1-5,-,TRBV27,CASSFFTNQPQHF,TGTGCCAGCAGTTTCTTCACTAATCAGCCCCAGCATTTT
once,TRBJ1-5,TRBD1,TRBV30,CAWTHTGVAGNQPQHF,TGTGCCTGGACCCACACAGGGGTTGCTGGCAATCAGCCCCAGCATTTT
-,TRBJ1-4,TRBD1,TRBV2,CASSDWDRGLEKLFF,TGTGCCAGCAGTGATTGGGACAGGGGATTAGAAAAACTGTTTTTT
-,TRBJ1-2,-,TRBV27,CASSFTGTPNYGYTF,TGTGCCAGCAGTTTCACAGGGACACCTAACTATGGCTACACCTTC
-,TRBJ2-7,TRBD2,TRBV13,CASSFHREGFPYEQYF,TGTGCCAGCAGCTTTCACCGGGAGGGATTCCCCTACGAGCAGTACTTC
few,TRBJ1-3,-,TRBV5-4,CASSLDNSGNTIYF,TGTGCCAGCAGCTTGGACAACTCTGGAAACACCATATATTTT
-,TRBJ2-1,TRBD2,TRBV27,CASCFQISGRASNEQFF,TGTGCCAGCTGTTTTCAAATTAGCGGGAGGGCGTCAAATGAGCAGTTCTTC
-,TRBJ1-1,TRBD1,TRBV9,CASSVTGMNTEAFF,TGTGCCAGCAGCGTGACAGGGATGAACACTGAAGCTTTCTTT
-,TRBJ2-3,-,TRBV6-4,CASTEGSSPTDTQYF,TGTGCCAGCACCGAGGGTTCTAGCCCCACAGATACGCAGTATTTT
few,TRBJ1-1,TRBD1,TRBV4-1,CASSQRQGMNTEAFF,TGCGCCAGCAGCCAGCGACAGGGTATGAACACTGAAGCTTTCTTT
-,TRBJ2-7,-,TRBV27,CASSSMGAAYEQYF,TGTGCCAGCAGTTCCATGGGGGCGGCCTACGAGCAGTACTTC
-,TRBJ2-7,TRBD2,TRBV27,CASSFSGRRYEQYF,TGTGCCAGCAGTTTTAGCGGGAGACGATACGAGCAGTACTTC
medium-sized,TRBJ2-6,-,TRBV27,CASSRSSGANVLTF,TGTGCCAGCAGTCGTAGCTCTGGGGCCAACGTCCTGACTTTC
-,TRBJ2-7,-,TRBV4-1,CASSPSGTIGLANEQYF,TGCGCCAGCAGCCCGTCTGGTACAATTGGGCTAGCTAACGAGCAGTACTTC
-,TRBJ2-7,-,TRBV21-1,CASSNIEYEQYF,TGTGCCAGCAGCAATATCGAGTACGAGCAGTACTTC
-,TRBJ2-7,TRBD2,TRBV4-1,CASSQVTAGYEQYF,TGCGCCAGCAGCCAAGTAACAGCGGGGTACGAGCAGTACTTC
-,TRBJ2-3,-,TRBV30,CASERGHTDTQYF,TGTGCCAGCGAGCGGGGACACACAGATACGCAGTATTTT
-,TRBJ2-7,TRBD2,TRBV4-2,CASSQDAGAYEQYF,TGTGCCAGCAGCCAAGATGCGGGAGCCTACGAGCAGTACTTC
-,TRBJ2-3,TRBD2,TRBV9,CASSVSGSFTDTQYF,TGTGCCAGCAGCGTTAGCGGGAGCTTTACAGATACGCAGTATTTT
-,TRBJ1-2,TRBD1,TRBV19,CASTPRGVYGYTF,TGTGCCAGTACGCCCAGGGGGGTCTATGGCTACACCTTC
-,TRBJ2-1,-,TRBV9,CASSVDGGNNEQFF,TGTGCCAGCAGCGTAGATGGAGGGAATAATGAGCAGTTCTTC
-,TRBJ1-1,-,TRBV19,CASSIDRDEAFF,TGTGCCAGTAGTATTGACAGAGATGAAGCTTTCTTT
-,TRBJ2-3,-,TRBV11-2,CASSLEGVGDTQYF,TGTGCCAGCAGCTTAGAGGGAGTAGGTGATACGCAGTATTTT
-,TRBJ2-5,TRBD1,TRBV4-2,CASSRGQGLMETQYF,TGTGCCAGCAGCCGCGGACAGGGTCTGATGGAGACCCAGTACTTC